The rows below give T cell receptor beta chains drawn from one sample of a study of Ad26.COV2.S vaccination and SARS-CoV-2 variants. Sequencing used immunoSEQ multiplex PCR; TCRdb keeps in-frame clones, though not all of them. The sample yields nearly 400,000 clones, around 91% seen once. Sequencing used peripheral blood, obtained in a trial of Ad26.COV2.S vaccine versus placebo. These receptors were collected from a person aged 18-60 years who received the Ad26.COV2.S COVID-19 vaccine or a placebo. Both conserved end residues are part of each CDR3. D genes are given only for firm matches. Size tells how often a clone was seen (once, few, many) or the class of an expanded clone, and some rows leave it out.

D	V	J	size	CDR3	DNA
TRBD1	TRBV28	TRBJ1-1	-	CASSIAGQGGTEAFF	TGTGCCAGCAGTATAGCGGGACAGGGGGGGACTGAAGCTTTCTTT
TRBD1	TRBV29-1	TRBJ1-3	-	CSVEQGADTIYF	TGCAGCGTTGAGCAGGGGGCGGACACCATATATTTT
TRBD2	TRBV28	TRBJ2-7	-	CASSLWLAGGPKEQYF	TGTGCCAGCAGTTTGTGGCTAGCGGGAGGGCCGAAAGAGCAGTACTTC
-	TRBV4-1	TRBJ1-2	-	CASSSAPRANYGYTF	TGCGCCAGCAGCTCGGCTCCCAGAGCTAACTATGGCTACACCTTC
-	TRBV28	TRBJ2-1	few	CASSQYHPEQFF	TGTGCCAGCAGTCAGTACCACCCCGAGCAGTTCTTC
-	TRBV7-3	TRBJ2-1	-	CASTLSGGMNEQFF	TGTGCCAGCACCCTTAGTGGAGGGATGAATGAGCAGTTCTTC
TRBD1	TRBV4-1	TRBJ1-1	-	CASSQAGTGNTEAFF	TGCGCCAGCAGCCAAGCCGGGACAGGGAACACTGAAGCTTTCTTT
-	TRBV28	TRBJ2-1	-	CASNDGGIGDNEQFF	TGTGCCAGCAACGATGGGGGGATCGGCGACAATGAGCAGTTCTTC
TRBD2	TRBV7-3	TRBJ2-3	-	CASSSSGTNTDTQYF	TGTGCCAGCAGCTCATCCGGGACTAATACAGATACGCAGTATTTT
TRBD2	TRBV7-9	TRBJ2-1	-	CASSAGLAGFNEQFF	TGTGCCAGCAGCGCGGGACTAGCGGGATTCAATGAGCAGTTCTTC
-	TRBV9	TRBJ2-1	-	CASSVSGKGRAVF	TGTGCCAGCAGCGTAAGCGGTAAAGGGAGAGCGGTCTTC
-	TRBV11-2	TRBJ1-1	-	CASSLDLGVEAFF	TGTGCCAGCAGCTTAGATCTGGGGGTTGAAGCTTTCTTT
TRBD2	TRBV28	TRBJ2-1	-	CASSASGSRYNEQFF	TGTGCCAGCAGTGCCAGCGGGAGTAGGTACAATGAGCAGTTCTTC
TRBD1	TRBV6-2/TRBV6-3	TRBJ2-2	-	CASSYGTGRTGELFF	TGTGCCAGCAGTTACGGGACAGGTCGAACCGGGGAGCTGTTTTTT
-	TRBV7-9	TRBJ2-7	-	CASTPPSGSGEQYF	TGTGCCAGCACCCCCCCCTCTGGTTCGGGCGAGCAGTACTTC
-	TRBV7-6	TRBJ2-3	once	CASSLGGGHSTDTQYF	TGTGCCAGCAGCTTAGGCGGCGGCCATAGCACAGATACGCAGTATTTT
TRBD1	TRBV14	TRBJ2-1	-	CASSQALDRDEQFF	TGTGCCAGCAGCCAAGCCTTGGACAGGGATGAGCAGTTCTTC
-	TRBV15	TRBJ2-1	-	CATSRLNEQFF	TGTGCCACCAGCAGACTCAATGAGCAGTTCTTC
TRBD2	TRBV12-5	TRBJ2-1	-	CASGSQREARGNEQFF	TGTGCTAGTGGTTCCCAGCGGGAGGCCCGGGGCAATGAGCAGTTCTTC
-	TRBV28	TRBJ2-7	-	CASSLPQNYEQYF	TGTGCCAGCAGTTTACCACAGAACTACGAGCAGTACTTC
-	TRBV28	TRBJ2-2	-	CASSYQTGELFF	TGTGCCAGCAGCTACCAAACCGGGGAGCTGTTTTTT
-	TRBV20-1	TRBJ2-1	-	CSARDRNEQFF	TGCAGTGCTAGAGATCGAAATGAGCAGTTCTTC
-	TRBV7-9	TRBJ2-1	-	CASSLGSGSYNEQFF	TGTGCCAGCAGCTTAGGGTCAGGGTCCTACAATGAGCAGTTCTTC
TRBD2	TRBV7-2	TRBJ2-1	-	CASSLGGRSEQFF	TGTGCCAGCAGCTTAGGCGGGAGAAGTGAGCAGTTCTTC
-	TRBV20-1	TRBJ2-1	-	CSARAGTEQFF	TGCAGTGCTAGAGCGGGGACCGAGCAGTTCTTC
TRBD1	TRBV27	TRBJ1-1	once	CASSQDRGLQHPEAFF	TGTGCCAGCAGCCAAGACAGGGGGCTACAACATCCTGAAGCTTTCTTT
-	TRBV5-5	TRBJ1-3	-	CASSLVVGNTIYF	TGTGCCAGCAGCTTGGTAGTGGGAAACACCATATATTTT
TRBD1	TRBV10-3	TRBJ1-5	-	CAISESGDSSNQPQHF	TGTGCCATCAGTGAATCGGGGGACAGCAGCAATCAGCCCCAGCATTTT
TRBD2	TRBV4-1	TRBJ2-7	-	CASSSKQTSGSSYEQYF	TGCGCCAGCAGCTCCAAGCAGACTAGCGGGAGCTCCTACGAGCAGTACTTC
-	TRBV5-1	TRBJ2-3	once	CASSLGPTNTDTQYF	TGCGCCAGCAGCTTAGGACCAACGAACACAGATACGCAGTATTTT
TRBD1	TRBV5-1	TRBJ2-7	-	CASKDGTGPYEQYF	TGCGCCAGCAAGGACGGGACAGGGCCTTACGAGCAGTACTTC
TRBD1	TRBV3-1/TRBV3-2	TRBJ2-1	-	CASSPMDRGPYTEQFF	TGTGCCAGCAGCCCTATGGACAGGGGGCCCTACACCGAGCAGTTCTTC
-	TRBV7-3	TRBJ2-5	-	CASSAGLGETQYF	TGTGCCAGCAGCGCGGGACTGGGAGAGACCCAGTACTTC
-	TRBV11-2	TRBJ2-1	-	CASSSIRDGKYNEQFF	TGTGCCAGCAGCTCTATCCGGGACGGAAAATACAATGAGCAGTTCTTC
TRBD1	TRBV15	TRBJ1-6	-	CATRSQGDNSPLHF	TGTGCCACCAGATCACAGGGGGATAATTCACCCCTCCACTTT
-	TRBV11-3	TRBJ1-1	once	CASSSSGAASNTEAFF	TGTGCCAGCAGCTCATCAGGGGCAGCGTCGAACACTGAAGCTTTCTTT
-	TRBV2	TRBJ2-7	-	CASSGDGSYEQYF	TGTGCCAGCAGTGGGGACGGTTCCTACGAGCAGTACTTC
-	TRBV12-3/TRBV12-4	TRBJ2-1	-	CASSLQTVPEQFF	TGTGCCAGCAGTCTCCAGACAGTTCCTGAGCAGTTCTTC
TRBD1	TRBV30	TRBJ1-2	-	CAWSVRHIRQGFNYGYTF	TGTGCCTGGAGTGTACGACATATCAGACAGGGGTTTAACTATGGCTACACCTTC
TRBD1	TRBV4-3	TRBJ2-2	-	CASSRNRGVTGELFF	TGCGCCAGCAGTAGAAACAGGGGGGTCACCGGGGAGCTGTTTTTT
TRBD2	TRBV19	TRBJ2-4	-	CASSGLAGAAKNIQYF	TGTGCCAGTAGCGGACTAGCGGGAGCGGCCAAAAACATTCAGTACTTC
TRBD1	TRBV3-1/TRBV3-2	TRBJ1-2	-	CASSLRLTGDYGYTF	TGTGCCAGCAGCCTAAGACTCACAGGGGACTATGGCTACACCTTC
TRBD1	TRBV5-4	TRBJ2-7	-	CASSFTTGVYEQYF	TGTGCCAGCAGCTTTACGACAGGGGTCTACGAGCAGTACTTC
-	TRBV27	TRBJ2-7	-	CASSLATEFPYEQYF	TGTGCCAGCAGTTTAGCGACGGAATTTCCCTACGAGCAGTACTTC
TRBD2	TRBV7-6	TRBJ2-1	-	CASGGLAEYNEQFF	TGTGCCAGCGGAGGCCTAGCGGAGTACAATGAGCAGTTCTTC
-	TRBV28	TRBJ2-7	-	CASSSAPTRHEQYF	TGTGCCAGCAGTTCAGCCCCTACTAGACACGAGCAGTACTTC
-	TRBV11-3	TRBJ2-4	once	CASTRGASENIQYF	TGTGCCAGCACCAGAGGGGCCTCTGAGAACATTCAGTACTTC
TRBD1	TRBV27	TRBJ2-1	-	CASSPGQGGDEQFF	TGTGCCAGCAGCCCCGGACAGGGGGGGGATGAGCAGTTCTTC
TRBD1	TRBV27	TRBJ1-2	-	CASSQWTGKNYGYTF	TGTGCCAGCAGTCAATGGACAGGGAAGAACTATGGCTACACCTTC
-	TRBV24-1	TRBJ2-7	-	CATSASGFKQYF	TGTGCCACCAGTGCTTCGGGGTTTAAGCAGTACTTC